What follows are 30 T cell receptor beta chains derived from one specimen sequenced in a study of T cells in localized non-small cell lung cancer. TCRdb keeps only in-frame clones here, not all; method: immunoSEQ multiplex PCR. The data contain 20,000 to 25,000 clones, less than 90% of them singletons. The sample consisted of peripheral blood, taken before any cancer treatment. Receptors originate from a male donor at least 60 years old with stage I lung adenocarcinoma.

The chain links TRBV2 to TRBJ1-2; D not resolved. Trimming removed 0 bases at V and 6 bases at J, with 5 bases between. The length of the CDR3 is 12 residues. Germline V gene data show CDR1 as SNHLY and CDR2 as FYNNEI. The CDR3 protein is CASSEALNGYTF. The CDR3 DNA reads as TGTGCCAGCAGTGAAGCGCTTAATGGCTACACCTTC.

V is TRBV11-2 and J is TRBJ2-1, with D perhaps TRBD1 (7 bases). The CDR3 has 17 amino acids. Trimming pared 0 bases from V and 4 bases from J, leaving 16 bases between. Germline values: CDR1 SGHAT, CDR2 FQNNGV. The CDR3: CASSLDRDLQGYNEQFF. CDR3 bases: TGTGCCAGCAGCTTAGATCGGGACTTACAGGGGTACAATGAGCAGTTCTTC.

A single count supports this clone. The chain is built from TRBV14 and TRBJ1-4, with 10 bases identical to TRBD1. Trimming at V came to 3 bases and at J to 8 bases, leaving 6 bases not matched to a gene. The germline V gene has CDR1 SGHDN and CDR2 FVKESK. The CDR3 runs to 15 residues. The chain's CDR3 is CASSQRTGGREKLFF. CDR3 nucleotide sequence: TGTGCCAGCAGCCAGCGGACAGGGGGTAGGGAAAAACTGTTTTTT.

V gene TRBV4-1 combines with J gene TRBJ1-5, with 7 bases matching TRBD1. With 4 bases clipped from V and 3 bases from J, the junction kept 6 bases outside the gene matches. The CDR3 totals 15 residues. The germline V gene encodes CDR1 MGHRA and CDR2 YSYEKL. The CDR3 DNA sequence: TGCGCCAGCAGCCCCGGGACAGTTAACAATCAGCCCCAGCATTTT. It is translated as CASSPGTVNNQPQHF.

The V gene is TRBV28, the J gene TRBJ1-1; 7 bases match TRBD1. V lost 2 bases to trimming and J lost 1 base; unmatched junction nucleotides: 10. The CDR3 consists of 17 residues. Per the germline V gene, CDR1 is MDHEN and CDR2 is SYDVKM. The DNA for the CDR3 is TGTGCCAGCAGTTTAAGGGTTGGGGCAGGGGGGAACACTGAAGCTTTCTTT. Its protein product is CASSLRVGAGGNTEAFF.

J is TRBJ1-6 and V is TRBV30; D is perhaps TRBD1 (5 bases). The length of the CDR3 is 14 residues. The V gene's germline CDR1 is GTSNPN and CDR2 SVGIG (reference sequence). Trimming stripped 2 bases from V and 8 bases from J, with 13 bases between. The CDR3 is CAWSSGVVHSPLHF. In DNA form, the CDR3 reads TGTGCCTGGAGTTCGGGGGTCGTACATTCACCCCTCCACTTT.

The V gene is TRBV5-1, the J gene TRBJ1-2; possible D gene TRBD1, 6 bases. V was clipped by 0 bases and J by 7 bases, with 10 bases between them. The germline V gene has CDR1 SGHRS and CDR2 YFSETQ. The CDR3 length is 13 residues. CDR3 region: CASSLAGESGYTF. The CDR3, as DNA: TGCGCCAGCAGCTTGGCAGGGGAATCTGGCTACACCTTC.

CDR3 coding DNA: TGTGCCAGCAGTGGACAGGGGTTGAACACCGGGGAGCTGTTTTTT. The encoded protein is CASSGQGLNTGELFF. The chain carries TRBV2 and TRBJ2-2; 8 nucleotides line up with TRBD1. J gave up 1 base and V 4 bases, and 2 bases lay outside the gene matches. Germline assignment: CDR1 SNHLY and CDR2 FYNNEI. CDR3 length: 15 amino acids.

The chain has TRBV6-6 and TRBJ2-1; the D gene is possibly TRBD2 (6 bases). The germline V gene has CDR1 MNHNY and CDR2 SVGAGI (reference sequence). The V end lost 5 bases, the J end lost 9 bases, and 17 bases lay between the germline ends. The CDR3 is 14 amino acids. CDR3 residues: CASSPDTPGGEQFF. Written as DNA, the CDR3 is TGTGCCAGCAGTCCGGACACCCCCGGGGGTGAGCAGTTCTTC.

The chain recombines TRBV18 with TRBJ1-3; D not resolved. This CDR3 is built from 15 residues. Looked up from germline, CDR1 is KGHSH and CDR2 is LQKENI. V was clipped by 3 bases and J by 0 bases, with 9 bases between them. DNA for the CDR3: TGTGCCAGCTCACCGCAGGAGAGCTCTGGAAACACCATATATTTT. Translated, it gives CASSPQESSGNTIYF. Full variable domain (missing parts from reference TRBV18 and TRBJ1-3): NAGVMQNPRHLVRRRGQEARLRCSPMKGHSHVYWYRQLPEEGLKFMVYLQKENIIDESGMPKERFSAEFPKEGPSILRIQQVVRGDSAAYFCASSPQESSGNTIYFGEGSWLTVV.

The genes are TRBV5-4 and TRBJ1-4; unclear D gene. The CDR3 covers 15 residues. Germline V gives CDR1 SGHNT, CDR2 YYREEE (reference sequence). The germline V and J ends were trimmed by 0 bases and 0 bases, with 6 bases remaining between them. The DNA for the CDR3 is TGTGCCAGCAGCTTGGGAACCCCAACTAATGAAAAACTGTTTTTT. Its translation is CASSLGTPTNEKLFF. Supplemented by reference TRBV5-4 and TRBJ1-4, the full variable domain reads ETGVTQSPTHLIKTRGQQVTLRCSSQSGHNTVSWYQQALGQGPQFIFQYYREEENGRGNFPPRFSGLQFPNYSSELNVNALELDDSALYLCASSLGTPTNEKLFFGSGTQLSVL.

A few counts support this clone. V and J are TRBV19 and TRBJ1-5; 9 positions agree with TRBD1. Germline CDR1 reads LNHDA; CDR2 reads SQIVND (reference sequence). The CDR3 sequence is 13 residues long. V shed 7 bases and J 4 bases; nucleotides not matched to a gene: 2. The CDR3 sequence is CASKTGGNQPQHF. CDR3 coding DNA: TGTGCCAGTAAGACAGGGGGTAATCAGCCCCAGCATTTT.

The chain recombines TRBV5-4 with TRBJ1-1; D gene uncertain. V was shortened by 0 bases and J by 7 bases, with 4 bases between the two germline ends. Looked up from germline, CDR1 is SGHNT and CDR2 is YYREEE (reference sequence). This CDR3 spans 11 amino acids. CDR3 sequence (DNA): TGTGCCAGCAGCTTGGGGGGTGAAGCTTTCTTT. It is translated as CASSLGGEAFF.

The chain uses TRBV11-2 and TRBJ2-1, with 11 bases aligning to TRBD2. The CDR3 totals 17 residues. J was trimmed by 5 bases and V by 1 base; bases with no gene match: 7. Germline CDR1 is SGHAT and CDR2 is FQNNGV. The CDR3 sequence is CASSLAVSGGANNEQFF. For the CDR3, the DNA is TGTGCCAGCAGCTTAGCGGTTAGCGGGGGGGCCAACAATGAGCAGTTCTTC.

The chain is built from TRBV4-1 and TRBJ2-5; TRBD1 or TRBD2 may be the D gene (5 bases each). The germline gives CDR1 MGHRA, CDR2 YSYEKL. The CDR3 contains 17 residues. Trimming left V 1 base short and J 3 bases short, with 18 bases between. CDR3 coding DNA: TGCGCCAGCAGCCAAGGCCCCCCGGGGCCACCCGAAGAGACCCAGTACTTC. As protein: CASSQGPPGPPEETQYF.

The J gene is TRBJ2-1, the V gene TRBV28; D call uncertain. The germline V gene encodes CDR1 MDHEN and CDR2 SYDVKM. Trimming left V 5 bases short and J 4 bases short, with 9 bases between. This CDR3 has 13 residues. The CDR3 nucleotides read TGTGCCAGCAGTAGTTGGATTTACAATGAGCAGTTCTTC. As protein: CASSSWIYNEQFF.

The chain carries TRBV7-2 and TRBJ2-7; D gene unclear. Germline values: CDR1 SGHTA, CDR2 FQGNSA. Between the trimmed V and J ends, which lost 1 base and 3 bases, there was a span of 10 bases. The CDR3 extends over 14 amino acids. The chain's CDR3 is CASSLEITRYEQYF. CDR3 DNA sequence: TGTGCCAGCAGCTTAGAAATTACACGCTACGAGCAGTACTTC. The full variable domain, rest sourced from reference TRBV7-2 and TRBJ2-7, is GAGVSQSPSNKVTEKGKDVELRCDPISGHTALYWYRQSLGQGLEFLIYFQGNSAPDKSGLPSDRFSAERTGGSVSTLTIQRTQQEDSAVYLCASSLEITRYEQYFGPGTRLTVT.

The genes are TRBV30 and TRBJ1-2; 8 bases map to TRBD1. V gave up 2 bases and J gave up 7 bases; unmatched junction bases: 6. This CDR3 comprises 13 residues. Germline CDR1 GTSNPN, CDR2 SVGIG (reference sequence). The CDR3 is CAWSPDRAGGYTF. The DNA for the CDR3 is TGTGCCTGGAGTCCGGACAGGGCGGGTGGCTACACCTTC.

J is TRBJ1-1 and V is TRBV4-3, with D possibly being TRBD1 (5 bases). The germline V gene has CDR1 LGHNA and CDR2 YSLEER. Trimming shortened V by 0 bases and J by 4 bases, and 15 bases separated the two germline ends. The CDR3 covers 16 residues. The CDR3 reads CASSQEATPRGTEAFF. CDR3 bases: TGCGCCAGCAGCCAAGAAGCAACCCCGAGGGGCACTGAAGCTTTCTTT.

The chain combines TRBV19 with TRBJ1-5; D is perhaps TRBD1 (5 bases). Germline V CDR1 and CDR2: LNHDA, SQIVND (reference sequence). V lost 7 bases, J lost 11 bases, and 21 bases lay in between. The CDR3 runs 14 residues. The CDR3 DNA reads TGTGCCAGTAATGGCCAGGTGGGTATGGGGGCCCAGCATTTT. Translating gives CASNGQVGMGAQHF. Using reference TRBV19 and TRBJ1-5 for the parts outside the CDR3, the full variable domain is DGGITQSPKYLFRKEGQNVTLSCEQNLNHDAMYWYRQDPGQGLRLIYYSQIVNDFQKGDIAEGYSVSREKKESFPLTVTSAQKNPTAFYLCASNGQVGMGAQHFGDGTRLSIL.

In DNA form, the CDR3 reads TGCGCCCCCAGGGGGAGGGGCGCTGGCAATCAGCCCCAGCATTTT. It translates to CAPRGRGAGNQPQHF. The chain couples TRBV23-1 to TRBJ1-5; TRBD1 aligns across 7 bases. TRBV23-1 is an ORF for which the function is uncertain. The CDR3 is made up of 15 amino acids. V trimming: 11 bases; J trimming: 2 bases; junction bases outside the gene matches: 12.

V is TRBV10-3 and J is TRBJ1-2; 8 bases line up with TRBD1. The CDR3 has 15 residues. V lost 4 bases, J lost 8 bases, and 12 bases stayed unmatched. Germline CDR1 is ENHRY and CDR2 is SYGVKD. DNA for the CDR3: TGTGCCATCAGTGCGCCAACCGCAGGGGGCGAGGGCTACACCTTC. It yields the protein CAISAPTAGGEGYTF.

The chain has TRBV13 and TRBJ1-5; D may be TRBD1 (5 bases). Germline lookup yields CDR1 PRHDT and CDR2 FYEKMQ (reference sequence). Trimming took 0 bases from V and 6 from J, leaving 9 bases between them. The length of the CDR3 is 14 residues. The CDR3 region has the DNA TGTGCCAGCAGCTTAGGTACCGGGGCTCAGCCCCAGCATTTT. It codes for CASSLGTGAQPQHF.

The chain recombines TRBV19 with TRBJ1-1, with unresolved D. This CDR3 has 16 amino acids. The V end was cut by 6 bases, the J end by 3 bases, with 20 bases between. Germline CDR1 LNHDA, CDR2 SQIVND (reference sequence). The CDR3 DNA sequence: TGTGCCAGTAGAGGGCCTAGTATGGCGAGGGACACTGAAGCTTTCTTT. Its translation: CASRGPSMARDTEAFF.

The CDR3: CASSLVQAIPPSQYF. The CDR3 coding sequence is TGTGCCAGCAGCTTGGTTCAGGCAATTCCACCGTCCCAGTACTTC. V and J are TRBV5-4 and TRBJ2-5, with D hard to call. Trimming left V 0 bases short and J 9 bases short, with 18 bases between. The CDR3 loop spans 15 amino acids. Germline V lookup: CDR1 SGHNT, CDR2 YYREEE (reference sequence). Together with reference TRBV5-4 and TRBJ2-5, the CDR3 gives the full variable domain: ETGVTQSPTHLIKTRGQQVTLRCSSQSGHNTVSWYQQALGQGPQFIFQYYREEENGRGNFPPRFSGLQFPNYSSELNVNALELDDSALYLCASSLVQAIPPSQYFGPGTRLLVL.

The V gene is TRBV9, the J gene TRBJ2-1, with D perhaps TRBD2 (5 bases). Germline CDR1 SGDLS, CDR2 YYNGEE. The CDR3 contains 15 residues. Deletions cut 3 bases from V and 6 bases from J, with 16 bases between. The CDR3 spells CASSAEGLRPNEQFF. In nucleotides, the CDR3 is TGTGCCAGCAGCGCGGAAGGACTCCGACCCAATGAGCAGTTCTTC.

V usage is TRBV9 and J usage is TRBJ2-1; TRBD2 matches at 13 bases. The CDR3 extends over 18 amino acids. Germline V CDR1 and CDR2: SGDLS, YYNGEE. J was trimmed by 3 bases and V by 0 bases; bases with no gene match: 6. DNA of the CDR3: TGTGCCAGCAGCGTAGCTACTAGCGGGGGGGCAGTCTACAATGAGCAGTTCTTC. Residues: CASSVATSGGAVYNEQFF. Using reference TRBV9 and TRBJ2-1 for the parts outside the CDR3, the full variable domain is DSGVTQTPKHLITATGQRVTLRCSPRSGDLSVYWYQQSLDQGLQFLIQYYNGEERAKGNILERFSAQQFPDLHSELNLSSLELGDSALYFCASSVATSGGAVYNEQFFGPGTRLTVL.

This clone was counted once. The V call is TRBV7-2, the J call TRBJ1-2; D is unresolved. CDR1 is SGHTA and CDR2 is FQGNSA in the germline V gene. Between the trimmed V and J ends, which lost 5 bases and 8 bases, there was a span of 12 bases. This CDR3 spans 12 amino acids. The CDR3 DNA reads TGTGCCAGCAGCACCAGAGTTTACGGCTACACCTTC. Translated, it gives CASSTRVYGYTF.

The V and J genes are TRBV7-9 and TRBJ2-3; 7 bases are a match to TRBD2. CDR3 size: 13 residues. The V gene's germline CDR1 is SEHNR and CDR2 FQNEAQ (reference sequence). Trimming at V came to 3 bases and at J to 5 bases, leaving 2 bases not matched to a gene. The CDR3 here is CASSLGRGDTQYF. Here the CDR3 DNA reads TGTGCCAGCAGCTTGGGGAGGGGAGATACGCAGTATTTT.

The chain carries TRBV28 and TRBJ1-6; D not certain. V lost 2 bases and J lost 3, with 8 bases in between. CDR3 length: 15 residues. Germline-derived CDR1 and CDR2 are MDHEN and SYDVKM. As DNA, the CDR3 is TGTGCCAGCAGTTTAACAGTCAACTATAATTCACCCCTCCACTTT. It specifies CASSLTVNYNSPLHF. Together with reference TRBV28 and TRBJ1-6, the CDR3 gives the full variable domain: DVKVTQSSRYLVKRTGEKVFLECVQDMDHENMFWYRQDPGLGLRLIYFSYDVKMKEKGDIPEGYSVSREKKERFSLILESASTNQTSMYLCASSLTVNYNSPLHFGNGTRLTVT.